This TCR beta chain emerged from a study of control samples from healthy donors and cancer patients. From germline, CDR1 is SGDLS and CDR2 YYNGEE. The V and J ends lost 0 bases and 2 bases respectively, with 3 bases between them. This CDR3 contains 13 residues. Sequencing used immunoSEQ multiplex PCR; TCRdb keeps in-frame clones, though not all of them. The sample holds around 94,000 clones; just over 90% are singletons and the top ten take 3% to 4.5%. The gene calls are TRBV9 and TRBJ1-3; D uncertain. Sequenced sample: blood. This TCR derives from a woman between 18 and 29 years old in good health. CDR3 loop: CASSVGTGNTIYF. The CDR3 DNA sequence: TGTGCCAGCAGCGTAGGGACTGGAAACACCATATATTTT.